This T cell receptor beta chain was recovered during a study of CD4 T cells in relation to SARS-CoV-2 and coronaviruses. Per the germline V gene, CDR1 is LNHDA and CDR2 is SQIVND (reference sequence). The V end was cut by 5 bases, the J end by 0 bases, with 14 bases between. The CDR3 contains 16 residues. Study results and limitations: Monoreactive clones expanded significantly more to SARS-CoV-2 than crossreactive clones did.

About this clone: Its antigen is still unknown.

Uncultured naive and memory CD4+ T cells supplied DNA for deep TCR-beta sequencing. Here immunoSEQ multiplex PCR was the method, and the copy in TCRdb shows in-frame clones only, minus some. The sample records about 59,000 clones, 70% to 90% being singletons. The unexposed donors gave CD4+ T cells in about 2011-2018, prior to COVID-19. Sequenced sample: memory CD4+ T cells from PBMCs. The clonotype was recovered from a human donor in good health. The V and J genes are TRBV19 and TRBJ2-1; TRBD1 is a possible D gene (6 bases). Here the CDR3 reads CASSRQGGSSYNEQFF. The CDR3 bases are TGTGCCAGTAGTCGCCAAGGGGGTAGCTCCTACAATGAGCAGTTCTTC.